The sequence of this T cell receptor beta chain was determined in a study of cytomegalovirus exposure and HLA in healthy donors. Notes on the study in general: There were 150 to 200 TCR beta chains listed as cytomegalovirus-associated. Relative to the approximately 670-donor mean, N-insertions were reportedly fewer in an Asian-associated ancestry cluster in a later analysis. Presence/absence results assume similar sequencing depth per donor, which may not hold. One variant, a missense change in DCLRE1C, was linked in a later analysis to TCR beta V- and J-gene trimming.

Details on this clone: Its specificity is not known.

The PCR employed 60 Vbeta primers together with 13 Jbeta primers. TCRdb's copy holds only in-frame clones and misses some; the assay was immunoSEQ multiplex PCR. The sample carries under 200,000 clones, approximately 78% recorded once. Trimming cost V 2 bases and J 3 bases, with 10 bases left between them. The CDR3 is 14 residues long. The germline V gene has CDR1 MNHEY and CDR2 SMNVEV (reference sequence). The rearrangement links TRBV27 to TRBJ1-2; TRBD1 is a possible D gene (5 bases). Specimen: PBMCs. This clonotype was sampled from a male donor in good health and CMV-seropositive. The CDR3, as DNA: TGTGCCAGCAGTTTAACAGGCGGTTACTATGGCTACACCTTC. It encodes CASSLTGGYYGYTF.